This TCR beta chain was documented in a study of identical twins. Looked up from germline, CDR1 is LNHNV and CDR2 is YYDKDF (reference sequence). This CDR3 has 13 residues. V was cut by 7 bases and J by 7 bases, with 17 bases left in between. A single record per CDR3 protein comes from TCRdb applying MiXCR to the 5' RACE reads. This sample has approximately 620,000 distinct CDR3 sequences, with around 8.6% found just once. Each donor was a healthy Caucasian. Broader study findings: Recombination models fit unrelated individuals' TCR alpha sharing but underestimated twins'.

About this clonotype: Its antigen is undetermined. A much larger clonotype is one base distant, so this may be a read error.

The sample was also linked to a second study, of yellow fever vaccine responses in identical twins. That source reports: Twins' vaccine T cell responses were reported to seem partly convergent and partly personalized.

The sequence derives from a young woman in good health. The chain joins TRBV15 to TRBJ2-7, with D possibly matching TRBD1 (5 bases). Sequenced: PBMCs. The CDR3 bases are TGTGCCACCATCAGTCGCAGGGTGGGAGAGCAGTACTTC. It codes for CATISRRVGEQYF.